The 30 T cell receptor beta chains below come from one sample, sequenced in a study of CD8 T cells in ankylosing spondylitis. TCRdb called the 5' RACE reads again in MiXCR, with one record for every CDR3 protein. The table includes about 160,000 distinct CDR3 sequences, approximately 20% detected once. Sequenced sample: blood, either unsorted or a sorted T cell fraction (not recorded which). The source is a male donor with ankylosing spondylitis or in good health (not recorded which).

Many counts were recorded for this clonotype. The chain joins TRBV20-1 to TRBJ2-1; 7 bases align to TRBD1. Per germline, CDR1 DFQATT and CDR2 SNEGSKA (reference sequence). V was pared by 6 bases and J by 3 bases, with 5 bases of the junction left unmatched. The CDR3 totals 13 residues. The CDR3 loop is CSAETGYYNEQFF. The CDR3 nucleotides read TGCAGTGCCGAGACAGGGTACTACAATGAGCAGTTCTTC.

In this sample, this clonotype turned up a few times. The chain has TRBV6-1 and TRBJ2-7, with TRBD2 as a possible D gene (6 bases). The CDR3 totals 13 residues. The V gene lost 8 bases and the J gene lost 2 bases, with 13 bases spanning the gap. Per the germline V gene, CDR1 is MNHNS and CDR2 is SASEGT. The CDR3 bases are TGTGCCAGCCGACCGGGGGAGGCCTACGAGCAGTACTTC. Amino acid sequence: CASRPGEAYEQYF.

This clonotype was picked up many times. This chain connects TRBV24-1 to TRBJ2-5, with 16 bases that match TRBD2. Germline V lookup: CDR1 KGHDR, CDR2 SFDVKD. J was trimmed by 4 bases and V by 1 base; bases with no gene match: 8. The CDR3 length is 19 residues. The CDR3 here is CATSDLKGLAGGPRETQYF. The CDR3 DNA sequence: TGTGCCACCAGTGATTTAAAGGGACTAGCGGGAGGGCCACGAGAGACCCAGTACTTC.

This clonotype appeared once. The chain links TRBV5-1 to TRBJ2-1; 8 bases are a match to TRBD2. The V segment lost 2 bases and the J segment 4 bases; nucleotides outside the gene matches: 11. Germline CDR1 reads SGHRS; CDR2 reads YFSETQ. This CDR3 spans 17 amino acids. The CDR3 DNA follows: TGCGCCAGCAGCTTCCTTAGCGGGATGCTTACGTACAATGAGCAGTTCTTC. This translates into CASSFLSGMLTYNEQFF.

This chain links TRBV5-1 with TRBJ2-5; D is ambiguous. V lost 3 bases and J 0 bases, leaving 15 bases between the germline ends. The CDR3 has 16 residues. The germline V gene has CDR1 SGHRS and CDR2 YFSETQ. CDR3: CASSSGESGYQETQYF. The CDR3 DNA reads as TGCGCCAGCAGCTCCGGCGAGTCCGGTTACCAAGAGACCCAGTACTTC. Using reference TRBV5-1 and TRBJ2-5 for the parts outside the CDR3, the full variable domain is KAGVTQTPRYLIKTRGQQVTLSCSPISGHRSVSWYQQTPGQGLQFLFEYFSETQRNKGNFPGRFSGRQFSNSRSEMNVSTLELGDSALYLCASSSGESGYQETQYFGPGTRLLVL.

For this clonotype: A single base separates this from a much larger clone, so it may be a read error. The chain links TRBV20-1 to TRBJ2-3, with D perhaps TRBD2 (6 bases). The ends were cut back, 7 bases at V and 2 bases at J, with 13 bases in the middle. CDR3 length: 13 residues. Germline V gene data show CDR1 as DFQATT and CDR2 as SNEGSKA (reference sequence). In DNA form, the CDR3 reads TGCAGTGTTCCCAGCGGGTACACAGATACGCAGTATTTT. This sequence encodes CSVPSGYTDTQYF.

Only one count was recorded for this clonotype. Germline is not matched at one junction end, which may reflect a read error. J is TRBJ1-1 and V is TRBV6-5; D is uncertain. Germline CDR1 reads MNHEY; CDR2 reads SVGAGI. The CDR3 spans 15 residues. The chain's CDR3 is CAGSYSRPSVREAFF. The CDR3 nucleotides are TGTGCCGGCAGTTACTCGAGGCCCAGCGTCAGGGAAGCTTTCTTT.

The J gene is TRBJ1-1, the V gene TRBV18, with D perhaps matching TRBD1 (6 bases). The V gene lost 0 bases and the J gene lost 1 base, with 9 bases spanning the gap. From germline, CDR1 is KGHSH and CDR2 LQKENI. The CDR3 contains 15 residues. CDR3: CASSPPGGQNTEAFF. DNA of the CDR3: TGTGCCAGCTCACCACCCGGGGGGCAGAACACTGAAGCTTTCTTT.

This clonotype was recorded many times. The V and J genes are TRBV12-3 or TRBV12-4 and TRBJ2-2; 7 bases match TRBD1. J was trimmed by 3 bases and V by 5 bases; bases with no gene match: 9. The CDR3 runs 16 residues. The CDR3 region is CASSLWVQGDTGELFF. In DNA form, the CDR3 reads TGTGCCAGCAGTCTCTGGGTCCAGGGGGACACCGGGGAGCTGTTTTTT.

The chain employs TRBV29-1 and TRBJ2-7, with unresolved D. The ends were cut back, 5 bases at V and 3 bases at J, with 8 bases in the middle. CDR3 length: 11 amino acids. Germline CDR1 reads SQVTM; CDR2 reads ANQGSEA. The CDR3 spells CSVLGFYEQYF. In DNA form, the CDR3 reads TGCAGCGTTTTAGGGTTCTACGAGCAGTACTTC.

The chain joins TRBV2 to TRBJ1-1, with no clear D. Trimming removed 7 bases from V and 7 bases from J, with 13 bases in between. The CDR3 is 12 amino acids. Germline CDR1 and CDR2: SNHLY and FYNNEI. This chain's CDR3 is CASITDYREAFF. Written as DNA, the CDR3 is TGTGCCAGCATTACAGATTATCGTGAAGCTTTCTTT. Full variable domain (outside the CDR3, taken from reference TRBV2 and TRBJ1-1): EPEVTQTPSHQVTQMGQEVILRCVPISNHLYFYWYRQILGQKVEFLVSFYNNEISEKSEIFDDQFSVERPDGSNFTLKIRSTKLEDSAMYFCASITDYREAFFGQGTRLTVV.

In its sample, this clonotype was seen many times. The chain is built from TRBV2 and TRBJ2-1; possible D gene TRBD2, 5 bases. Looked up from germline, CDR1 is SNHLY and CDR2 is FYNNEI. There are 17 residues in the CDR3. Trimming removed 4 bases at V and 0 bases at J, with 16 bases between. DNA of the CDR3: TGTGCCAGCAGTGTTAGCCGGGGTAGTGGCTCCTACAATGAGCAGTTCTTC. It specifies CASSVSRGSGSYNEQFF.

This clonotype occurred many times. The rearrangement links TRBV30 to TRBJ2-3, with TRBD2 as a possible D gene (6 bases). Germline lookup yields CDR1 GTSNPN and CDR2 SVGIG (reference sequence). Trimming stripped 3 bases from V and 3 bases from J, with 16 bases between. This CDR3 contains 15 residues. Written as DNA, the CDR3 is TGTGCCTGGAGCGTCGGGCTAGCGAAAACAGATACGCAGTATTTT. Translation: CAWSVGLAKTDTQYF.

The V call is TRBV11-2, the J call TRBJ2-7; D gene unclear. From germline, CDR1 is SGHAT and CDR2 FQNNGV. Trimming took 3 bases from V and 4 from J, leaving 13 bases between them. The CDR3 consists of 14 residues. CDR3: CASSFGPGRYEQYF. As DNA, the CDR3 is TGTGCCAGCAGCTTTGGTCCAGGACGATACGAGCAGTACTTC.

A few counts support this clonotype. The rearrangement links TRBV28 to TRBJ2-4; D may match TRBD1 or TRBD2 (7 bases each). The germline gives CDR1 MDHEN, CDR2 SYDVKM. This CDR3 region has 15 residues. Trimming took 5 bases from V and 1 from J, leaving 12 bases between them. The CDR3 region is CASSQGGLAKNIQYF. CDR3 coding DNA: TGTGCCAGCAGTCAGGGGGGGTTGGCCAAAAACATTCAGTACTTC.

This sequence joins TRBV2 and TRBJ1-3, with D unclear. V dropped 2 bases and J dropped 4 bases, with 9 bases sitting between them. The CDR3 consists of 14 residues. Germline CDR1 and CDR2: SNHLY and FYNNEI. CDR3 coding DNA: TGTGCCAGCAGTGAACAGCTACCCGGAAACACCATATATTTT. This sequence encodes CASSEQLPGNTIYF. Drawing the rest from reference TRBV2 and TRBJ1-3, the complete variable domain is EPEVTQTPSHQVTQMGQEVILRCVPISNHLYFYWYRQILGQKVEFLVSFYNNEISEKSEIFDDQFSVERPDGSNFTLKIRSTKLEDSAMYFCASSEQLPGNTIYFGEGSWLTVV.

This clonotype appeared a few times. The J gene is TRBJ2-3, the V gene TRBV3-1; D is undetermined. Trimming stripped 1 base from V and 5 bases from J, with 4 bases between. From germline, CDR1 is LGHDT and CDR2 YNNKEL (reference sequence). The CDR3 contains 12 residues. CDR3 coding DNA: TGTGCCAGCAGCCAAGCTGGAGATACGCAGTATTTT. Translating it yields CASSQAGDTQYF.

The V gene is TRBV12-3 or TRBV12-4, the J gene TRBJ2-2; tentatively, D is TRBD1 (6 bases). With 5 bases removed from V and 6 bases from J, the gap between germline ends came to 16 bases. This CDR3 has 15 residues. The CDR3 DNA is TGTGCCAGCAGTGAGTTGACAGGTCGGGCCGGGGAGCTGTTTTTT. Its translation is CASSELTGRAGELFF.

On this clonotype itself: The conserved final phenylalanine or tryptophan is absent from the CDR3, which likely points to a read error. The chain uses TRBV30 and TRBJ1-5; D uncertain. V lost 4 bases to trimming and J lost 1 base, with 8 bases between them. This CDR3 is built from 13 residues. From germline, CDR1 is GTSNPN and CDR2 SVGIG (reference sequence). CDR3 residues: CAWTKDSNQPQHL. The CDR3 DNA is TGTGCCTGGACTAAGGACAGCAATCAGCCCCAGCATTTG.

This clonotype was seen only a few times. The J gene is TRBJ2-1, the V gene TRBV29-1; TRBD2 matches 8 bases. CDR3 size: 14 residues. Germline CDR1 and CDR2: SQVTM and ANQGSEA. Trimming at V came to 6 bases and at J to 3 bases, leaving 7 bases not matched to a gene. CDR3 nucleotide sequence: TGCAGCGTCGTGGGGCTAGCGGGCTACAATGAGCAGTTCTTC. This encodes CSVVGLAGYNEQFF.

This clonotype came up many times. This rearrangement joins TRBV29-1 to TRBJ2-5; 7 bases match TRBD1. This CDR3 contains 14 residues. Germline loops: CDR1 SQVTM, CDR2 ANQGSEA. V shed 0 bases, J shed 4 bases, and the junction held 5 bases outside the gene matches. The CDR3 here is CSVEDRRQGETQYF. The CDR3 DNA reads as TGCAGCGTTGAAGATCGAAGACAGGGAGAGACCCAGTACTTC.

This clonotype occurred many times. The gene calls are TRBV19 and TRBJ1-2; D is unclear. The V gene lost 2 bases and the J gene lost 0 bases, with 13 bases spanning the gap. The germline V gene encodes CDR1 LNHDA and CDR2 SQIVND (reference sequence). The length of the CDR3 is 16 residues. The CDR3: CASSIWPVNSNYGYTF. The CDR3 DNA is TGTGCCAGTAGTATATGGCCAGTAAATTCTAACTATGGCTACACCTTC. The complete variable domain, with remaining parts taken from reference TRBV19 and TRBJ1-2, reads DGGITQSPKYLFRKEGQNVTLSCEQNLNHDAMYWYRQDPGQGLRLIYYSQIVNDFQKGDIAEGYSVSREKKESFPLTVTSAQKNPTAFYLCASSIWPVNSNYGYTFGSGTRLTVV.

This clonotype was found a few times. The rearrangement joins TRBV28 to TRBJ1-2, with TRBD1 matching 8 bases. Germline V CDR1 and CDR2: MDHEN, SYDVKM. Trimming removed 10 bases from V and 4 bases from J; junction bases left unmatched: 11. The CDR3 contains 14 residues. The CDR3 here is CAIHTTGAAYGYTF. CDR3 sequence (DNA): TGTGCCATCCATACGACAGGGGCGGCCTATGGCTACACCTTC.

This clonotype was observed a single time. The chain has TRBV7-9 and TRBJ2-5; 9 bases fit TRBD2. V was clipped by 0 bases and J by 5 bases; unmatched bases: 7. In germline, CDR1 is SEHNR, CDR2 FQNEAQ (reference sequence). This CDR3 region has 16 residues. The CDR3 is CASSLARTSVSETQYF. CDR3 nucleotide sequence: TGTGCCAGCAGCTTAGCAAGGACTAGCGTTTCGGAGACCCAGTACTTC.

This clonotype was detected many times. This chain uses TRBV28 with TRBJ1-2, with D perhaps TRBD1 (5 bases). Germline V gene sequence: CDR1 MDHEN, CDR2 SYDVKM. This CDR3 contains 12 residues. With 10 bases removed from V and 4 bases from J, the gap between germline ends came to 13 bases. CDR3 DNA: TGTGCCATCACCGGGACGGGCTATGGCTACACCTTC. It yields the protein CAITGTGYGYTF.

This clonotype was detected ten times or more. The chain couples TRBV20-1 to TRBJ2-1; a possible D gene is TRBD2 (5 bases). CDR1 and CDR2 (germline): DFQATT, SNEGSKA (reference sequence). The CDR3 covers 18 residues. V was trimmed by 1 base and J by 3 bases, leaving 22 bases between them. Here the CDR3 reads CSARVPLRLALLYNEQFF. CDR3 nucleotides: TGCAGTGCTAGAGTTCCGCTGAGGCTAGCCCTTCTCTACAATGAGCAGTTCTTC.

This chain joins TRBV2 and TRBJ1-2; 8 bases are shared with TRBD1. Per the germline V gene, CDR1 is SNHLY and CDR2 is FYNNEI. CDR3 length equals 17 residues. The V segment lost 2 bases and the J segment 5 bases; nucleotides outside the gene matches: 13. CDR3 sequence: CASSEISLDRGFYGYTF. CDR3 coding DNA: TGTGCCAGCAGTGAAATATCCCTAGACAGGGGTTTTTATGGCTACACCTTC.

This clonotype has more than one count but fewer than ten. This rearrangement joins TRBV19 to TRBJ2-2; 7 bases match TRBD2. After removal of 1 base from V and 2 bases from J, the junction contained 4 bases not matched to a gene. Germline V gene data show CDR1 as LNHDA and CDR2 as SQIVND (reference sequence). The CDR3 runs 16 residues. The CDR3 here is CASSIVASGNTGELFF. The CDR3 DNA sequence: TGTGCCAGTAGTATAGTGGCTAGCGGAAACACCGGGGAGCTGTTTTTT.

V and J are TRBV7-6 and TRBJ2-7; 9 nucleotides align to TRBD1. With 5 bases clipped from V and 2 bases from J, the junction kept 10 bases outside the gene matches. Germline V lookup: CDR1 SGHVS, CDR2 FNYEAQ. The CDR3 totals 16 residues. CDR3 DNA: TGTGCCAGCAGCCAGGGTAACAGGGGGCGTACCTACGAGCAGTACTTC. Translated: CASSQGNRGRTYEQYF.

The chain carries TRBV20-1 and TRBJ2-2, with unresolved D. Per germline, CDR1 DFQATT and CDR2 SNEGSKA (reference sequence). This CDR3 is built from 11 residues. V was pared by 3 bases and J by 6 bases, with 5 bases between. CDR3 in amino acids: CSASVSGELFF. DNA of the CDR3: TGCAGTGCTAGTGTCTCCGGGGAGCTGTTTTTT.